These 2 T cell receptor beta chains were sequenced from one sample in a study of blood T cell repertoires in COVID-19. Clones were read by immunoSEQ multiplex PCR, and TCRdb kept only the in-frame ones, dropping some. The sample records 120,000 to 150,000 clones, approximately 87% being singletons. Sample: peripheral blood. Receptors were obtained from a woman in her forties or fifties with active or convalescent COVID-19.

CDR3 coding DNA: TGTGCCAGCAGTTCTCCCTTTAGCGGGGGGTACAATGAGCAGTTCTTC. Translating it yields CASSSPFSGGYNEQFF. V usage is TRBV27 and J usage is TRBJ2-1; TRBD2 aligns across 10 bases. Germline V gene data show CDR1 as MNHEY and CDR2 as SMNVEV (reference sequence). This CDR3 is built from 16 residues. The J segment lost 4 bases and the V segment lost 4 bases, leaving 7 bases of the junction unmatched.

The sample holds one count of this clone. This rearrangement joins TRBV6-1 to TRBJ1-1; D ambiguous. CDR3 size: 14 residues. V lost 3 bases and J 1 base, leaving 9 bases between the germline ends. Germline-derived CDR1 and CDR2 are MNHNS and SASEGT. CDR3 in amino acids: CASSDASWNTEAFF. As DNA, the CDR3 is TGTGCCAGCAGTGACGCCAGTTGGAACACTGAAGCTTTCTTT.